The rows below give T cell receptor beta chains drawn from one sample of a study of blood T cells in healthy people across ages. A single record per CDR3 protein comes from TCRdb applying MiXCR to the 5' RACE reads. This table holds hundreds of thousands of distinct CDR3 sequences, roughly 26% found once. The specimen sequenced was blood. All receptors derive from a woman of 80 years or more in good health. Both conserved end residues are part of each CDR3. A D gene is named only where the DNA matches it firmly. The listing skips clone size in some rows; elsewhere it reads once, few, many or a size class.

D | J | V | size | CDR3 | DNA
TRBD2 | TRBJ2-1 | TRBV10-1 | many | CASSESQLAGGLRYNEQFF | TGCGCCAGCAGTGAGTCTCAGCTAGCGGGGGGCCTTAGATACAATGAGCAGTTCTTC
TRBD1 | TRBJ2-3 | TRBV6-2/TRBV6-3 | - | CANSYPGQGAGTQYF | TGTGCCAACAGTTACCCAGGACAGGGGGCAGGTACGCAGTATTTT
TRBD2 | TRBJ2-7 | TRBV6-5 | many | CASTPTGTSNEQYF | TGTGCCAGCACCCCCACCGGGACTAGTAACGAGCAGTACTTC
- | TRBJ1-2 | TRBV21-1 | - | CASFLLSGTGRLTGYTF | TGTGCCAGCTTCTTACTCTCCGGGACAGGTCGGTTGACGGGCTACACCTTC
- | TRBJ1-4 | TRBV7-2 | - | CASSLAGAYEKLFF | TGTGCCAGCAGCTTGGCGGGCGCGTATGAAAAACTGTTTTTT
- | TRBJ1-6 | TRBV5-8 | few | CASSPAGRGYNSPLHF | TGTGCCAGCAGCCCCGCTGGGAGGGGTTATAATTCACCCCTCCACTTT
- | TRBJ1-2 | TRBV30 | few | CAWILAGRGGYTF | TGTGCCTGGATACTTGCGGGAAGGGGTGGCTACACCTTC
- | TRBJ2-7 | TRBV6-2/TRBV6-3 | many | CERGYAYEQYF | TGCGAAAGGGGTTATGCCTACGAGCAGTACTTC
- | TRBJ2-1 | TRBV6-5 | many | CASSQGRSLSYNEQFF | TGTGCCAGCAGTCAGGGACGGAGCCTCTCCTACAATGAGCAGTTCTTC
TRBD1 | TRBJ2-7 | TRBV6-2/TRBV6-3 | many | CASRGTGMYEQYF | TGTGCCAGCAGGGGGACAGGGATGTACGAGCAGTACTTC
- | TRBJ2-6 | TRBV6-2/TRBV6-3 | many | CASHSGSSGANVLTF | TGTGCCAGCCACAGTGGGAGCTCTGGGGCCAACGTCCTGACTTTC
TRBD1 | TRBJ1-5 | TRBV9 | - | CASSVGQGGLNQPQHF | TGTGCCAGCAGCGTAGGACAGGGAGGCCTCAATCAGCCCCAGCATTTT
TRBD1 | TRBJ1-5 | TRBV12-3/TRBV12-4 | few | CASSTGTGVNQPQHF | TGTGCCAGCAGTACCGGGACAGGGGTCAATCAGCCCCAGCATTTT
TRBD1 | TRBJ1-2 | TRBV30 | - | CAWSVDRRANYGYTF | TGTGCCTGGAGTGTGGACAGGAGAGCTAACTATGGCTACACCTTC
- | TRBJ1-4 | TRBV21-1 | few | CASSKARASGTHGPANEKLFF | TGTGCCAGCAGCAAAGCGAGAGCGTCCGGGACCCATGGGCCCGCTAATGAAAAACTGTTTTTT
TRBD1 | TRBJ1-2 | TRBV5-1 | - | CASNLEDRPTNYGHTF | TGCGCCAGCAACTTGGAGGACAGGCCCACTAACTATGGCCACACCTTC
- | TRBJ2-6 | TRBV10-2 | many | CASGYGGTNGANVLTF | TGCGCCAGCGGGTATGGGGGGACGAATGGGGCCAACGTCCTGACTTTC
TRBD1 | TRBJ1-5 | TRBV6-1 | - | CASSEDPPGTGNQPQHF | TGTGCCAGCAGTGAAGACCCCCCCGGGACAGGGAATCAGCCCCAGCATTTT
- | TRBJ1-5 | TRBV11-3 | - | CASSSPRSLIGGNQPQHF | TGTGCCAGCAGCTCCCCGCGCTCCCTCATAGGAGGCAATCAGCCCCAGCATTTT
- | TRBJ2-3 | TRBV3-1 | many | CASSQLRTDTQYF | TGTGCCAGCAGCCAACTTCGGACAGATACGCAGTATTTT
- | TRBJ2-3 | TRBV27 | few | CASSLSHLGTDTQYF | TGTGCCAGCAGTTTATCCCACCTGGGCACAGATACGCAGTATTTT
TRBD2 | TRBJ2-7 | TRBV20-1 | many | CSLPLAGASYEQYF | TGCAGCCTCCCACTAGCGGGGGCCTCCTACGAGCAGTACTTC
- | TRBJ2-3 | TRBV7-2 | many | CASSPAQYLADTQYF | TGTGCCAGCAGCCCAGCCCAGTATCTGGCAGATACGCAGTATTTT
TRBD1 | TRBJ2-2 | TRBV4-3 | few | CASSQASRGRRTGELFF | TGCGCCAGCAGCCAAGCCTCCAGGGGGCGGAGGACCGGGGAGCTGTTTTTT
TRBD1 | TRBJ1-2 | TRBV7-8 | - | CASSSTGGRGGYTF | TGTGCCAGCAGCTCAACAGGGGGACGCGGCGGCTACACCTTC
TRBD1 | TRBJ1-2 | TRBV12-3/TRBV12-4 | - | CASSFSGTGGVGYTF | TGTGCCAGCAGTTTTTCCGGGACAGGGGGCGTTGGCTACACCTTC
TRBD1 | TRBJ2-2 | TRBV25-1 | few | CASSARDRDTGELFF | TGTGCCAGCAGTGCACGGGACAGGGATACCGGGGAGCTGTTTTTT
TRBD1 | TRBJ1-6 | TRBV10-1 | - | CASSRSGGSPLHF | TGCGCCAGCAGTCGATCAGGGGGTTCACCCCTCCACTTT
- | TRBJ2-7 | TRBV7-9 | many | CASSYGLQGSTYEQYF | TGTGCCAGCAGCTACGGGCTACAAGGCTCTACCTACGAGCAGTACTTC
- | TRBJ2-1 | TRBV24-1 | few | CATSDGLLNYNEQFF | TGTGCCACCAGTGACGGACTCCTCAACTACAATGAGCAGTTCTTC
- | TRBJ1-1 | TRBV2 | - | CASGGGIRMNTEAFF | TGTGCCAGCGGGGGAGGGATTCGGATGAACACTGAAGCTTTCTTT
- | TRBJ2-1 | TRBV27 | - | CASQWRAGDEQFF | TGTGCCAGCCAGTGGAGGGCGGGCGATGAGCAGTTCTTC
- | TRBJ2-1 | TRBV7-9 | many | CASFRGSGYNEQFF | TGTGCCAGCTTCCGGGGGTCAGGGTACAATGAGCAGTTCTTC
- | TRBJ1-1 | TRBV27 | few | CASRKEVGGRNTEAFF | TGTGCCAGCAGGAAAGAGGTAGGGGGGAGGAACACTGAAGCTTTCTTT
- | TRBJ2-3 | TRBV7-2 | many | CASSLLLRTDTQYF | TGTGCCAGCAGCTTACTGTTACGCACAGATACGCAGTATTTT
TRBD1 | TRBJ2-3 | TRBV24-1 | many | CATSPGTGAGDTQYF | TGTGCCACCAGCCCCGGGACAGGGGCTGGAGATACGCAGTATTTT
- | TRBJ1-2 | TRBV28 | - | CASSWGTHYGYTF | TGTGCCAGCAGTTGGGGGACTCACTATGGCTACACCTTC
- | TRBJ2-3 | TRBV6-6 | many | CASSNLMGGLTDTQYF | TGTGCCAGCAGTAACCTCATGGGGGGCCTCACAGATACGCAGTATTTT
- | TRBJ2-7 | TRBV30 | - | CAWTRGVNLYEQYF | TGTGCCTGGACGCGCGGGGTAAACTTATACGAGCAGTACTTC
TRBD1 | TRBJ1-6 | TRBV5-5 | many | CASSSRGGAPSSYNSPLHF | TGTGCCAGCAGCTCCAGGGGGGGTGCGCCTAGCTCCTATAATTCACCCCTCCACTTT
TRBD2 | TRBJ2-1 | TRBV12-3/TRBV12-4 | many | CASSLTSGNNEQFF | TGTGCCAGCAGTTTGACTAGCGGAAACAATGAGCAGTTCTTC